This TCR beta chain was obtained from a study of T cell responses to AZD1222 COVID-19 vaccine. General study results and limits: The study found vaccine-associated CD4 TCRs spanning spike, dominant at 160-218 and 743-854.

With 4 bases clipped from V and 5 bases from J, the junction kept 5 bases outside the gene matches. Germline loops: CDR1 SGHNT, CDR2 YYREEE (reference sequence). The CDR3 runs to 15 residues. With respect to this clone: What it binds is not known.

Assay used: immunoSEQ multiplex PCR; TCRdb lists only in-frame clones, some missing. The sample includes tens of thousands of clones, roughly 85% of them seen just once. This sequence joins TRBV5-4 and TRBJ1-4, with TRBD1 identical over 10 bases. The receptor was derived from an adult who received the AZD1222 COVID-19 vaccine. The specimen comprised peripheral blood, sampled 28 days after the second AZD1222 dose. The CDR3 loop is CASSLSGQGNEKLFF. The CDR3 DNA sequence: TGTGCCAGCAGCCTCTCGGGACAGGGGAATGAAAAACTGTTTTTT.